This passage covers 6 T cell receptor beta chains from one sample sequenced in a study of cytomegalovirus exposure and HLA in healthy donors. A multiplex PCR was run with 60 Vbeta primers and 13 Jbeta primers. Sequenced by immunoSEQ multiplex PCR; TCRdb stores in-frame clones only, minus some. The table gives approximately 210,000 clones; the top ten clones make up about 1% of it. The source material was PBMCs. All receptors derive from a woman in her twenties or thirties in good health and CMV-seropositive.

J is TRBJ2-3 and V is TRBV25-1, with 7 nucleotides matching TRBD2. The CDR3 loop spans 13 amino acids. With 9 bases clipped from V and 8 bases from J, the junction kept 11 bases outside the gene matches. Germline lookup yields CDR1 MGHDK and CDR2 SYGVNS. The CDR3 DNA reads TGTGCCAGTAGACTTGAGGGAGGGCTTACGCAGTATTTT. This encodes CASRLEGGLTQYF.

Regarding this clone: The same CDR3 also results from other DNA sequences found in this sample. This chain joins TRBV6-5 and TRBJ1-2, with 7 bases lining up with TRBD1. CDR1 is MNHEY, CDR2 SVGAGI, per germline. J gave up 8 bases and V 4 bases, and 7 bases lay outside the gene matches. CDR3 length: 13 residues. The DNA for the CDR3 is TGTGCCAGCAGTTCGGGACAGCGAGAGGGCTACACCTTC. Translated, it gives CASSSGQREGYTF.

The J gene is TRBJ2-5, the V gene TRBV13; 7 bases align to TRBD1. This CDR3 comprises 17 residues. V was pared by 4 bases and J by 2 bases, with 13 bases of the junction left unmatched. The germline gives CDR1 PRHDT, CDR2 FYEKMQ (reference sequence). DNA for the CDR3: TGTGCCAGCAGCTACCATCGGGACAGAATGTTTCAAGAGACCCAGTACTTC. Its protein product is CASSYHRDRMFQETQYF.

The chain employs TRBV10-3 and TRBJ1-1; no firm D call. The CDR3 is made up of 15 amino acids. Germline V CDR1 and CDR2: ENHRY, SYGVKD. Trimming shortened V by 0 bases and J by 1 base, and 9 bases separated the two germline ends. This CDR3 is CAISESKEGNTEAFF. CDR3 DNA sequence: TGTGCCATCAGTGAGTCGAAAGAGGGGAACACTGAAGCTTTCTTT.

The CDR3 bases are TGTGCCAGTAGTATAGACAGGGGTACAGATACGCAGTATTTT. Its translation: CASSIDRGTDTQYF. The rearrangement links TRBV19 to TRBJ2-3, with TRBD1 as a possible D gene (6 bases). CDR3 length equals 14 residues. Trimming removed 0 bases from V and 3 bases from J, with 7 bases in between. Germline lookup yields CDR1 LNHDA and CDR2 SQIVND (reference sequence).

The chain has TRBV5-1 and TRBJ1-1, with 10 positions matching TRBD1. This CDR3 has 14 amino acids. CDR1 is SGHRS and CDR2 is YFSETQ in the germline V gene. Trimming took 7 bases from V and 4 from J; bases not matched to a gene: 7. This CDR3 reads CASRWTGGGTEAFF. In DNA, the CDR3 is TGCGCCAGCCGTTGGACAGGGGGAGGCACTGAAGCTTTCTTT.